The present entry profiles one T cell receptor beta chain with its context. The CDR3 consists of 12 residues. Germline CDR1 is LNHNV and CDR2 is YYDKDF (reference sequence). The J segment lost 5 bases and the V segment lost 5 bases, leaving 1 base of the junction unmatched. This sample is part of a study of shared clonotypes between healthy human individuals. The method was immunoSEQ multiplex PCR; TCRdb's version includes in-frame clones alone and lacks a portion of them. Of about 1,500,000 clones in the sample, around 97% were seen once. The sequence came from a man aged 30-40 years in good health. The rearrangement joins TRBV15 to TRBJ2-7; 9 nucleotides align to TRBD1. What was sequenced was naive CD4+ T cells sorted from blood. Subset given: CD45RA+ positively selected. The DNA for the CDR3 is TGTGCCACCAGCTGGGACAGGGACGAGCAGTACTTC. Translating gives CATSWDRDEQYF.